These T cell receptor beta chains were read from a single sample in a study of cytomegalovirus exposure and HLA in healthy donors. Generated by immunoSEQ multiplex PCR, the TCRdb table keeps only in-frame clones and is missing some. The data contain about 140,000 clones, 70% to 80% of them seen just once; the ten biggest clones take up nearly 5%. What was sequenced was PBMCs. The receptor source for this set is a woman aged 45-59 years in good health and CMV-seronegative. Both conserved end residues are part of each CDR3. D genes are given only for firm matches. A clone size is listed for some rows: how often the clone was seen (once, few, many), or a class if it is expanded.

cdr3_length j_call clone_size v_call d_call cdr3_nt cdr3_aa
13 TRBJ1-2 . TRBV5-4 . TGTGCCAGCAGCCCCGGACAGAACTATGGCTACACCTTC CASSPGQNYGYTF
14 TRBJ1-1 . TRBV2 . TGTGCCAGCAGAAGGTTCGGGAGGAACACTGAAGCTTTCTTT CASRRFGRNTEAFF
14 TRBJ2-7 . TRBV11-1 TRBD1 TGTGCCAGCAGCTCGGGACAGGGGCCCTACGAGCAGTACTTC CASSSGQGPYEQYF
14 TRBJ2-7 few TRBV28 . TGTGCCAGCAGTTTACTCCAGGGCGGATACGAGCAGTACTTC CASSLLQGGYEQYF
15 TRBJ1-5 . TRBV28 . TGTGCCAGCAGTTCAACAGGTTATAGCAATCAGCCCCAGCATTTT CASSSTGYSNQPQHF
16 TRBJ1-1 . TRBV5-1 TRBD1 TGCGCCAGCAGCCCAAGATGGACAGGCCTGAACACTGAAGCTTTCTTT CASSPRWTGLNTEAFF
16 TRBJ1-4 . TRBV5-6 TRBD1 TGTGCCAGCAGCTTTGGGACAGGTGCAACTAATGAAAAACTGTTTTTT CASSFGTGATNEKLFF
14 TRBJ2-2 . TRBV7-3 TRBD1 TGTGCCAGCAGCCAACGGACAGGGGTCGGGGAGCTGTTTTTT CASSQRTGVGELFF
18 TRBJ1-3 few TRBV2 TRBD1 TGTGCCAGCAGTGAAACAGGCCCTTTAGACAGGGCGGGAAACACCATATATTTT CASSETGPLDRAGNTIYF
15 TRBJ1-5 few TRBV7-9 TRBD1 TGTGCCAGCAGCTTAGGGGACAGCGGAGGGCAGCCCCAGCATTTT CASSLGDSGGQPQHF
15 TRBJ1-6 . TRBV9 TRBD1 TGTGCCAGCAGCGCGGGACGACAGGGCGGATCACCCCTCCACTTT CASSAGRQGGSPLHF
15 TRBJ2-5 . TRBV7-7 . TGTGCTAGCAGCGCAACAGGGGGTAGCGGGGAGACCCAGTACTTC CASSATGGSGETQYF
15 TRBJ2-5 few TRBV6-1 TRBD2 TGTGCCAGCAGTGAAGCGCGGGGGGCGCACGAGACCCAGTACTTC CASSEARGAHETQYF
16 TRBJ1-1 . TRBV19 . TGTGCCAGTAGTATAGTGGGGACACTCCGAAACACTGAAGCTTTCTTT CASSIVGTLRNTEAFF
14 TRBJ1-6 . TRBV5-6 TRBD1 TGTGCCAGCAGCTTGACAGGGGACGCGTCACCCCTCCACTTT CASSLTGDASPLHF
15 TRBJ1-2 . TRBV7-9 . TGTGCCAGCAGCTCTCCTAGATATACCAACTATGGCTACACCTTC CASSSPRYTNYGYTF
15 TRBJ2-1 . TRBV9 TRBD2 TGTGCCAGCAGCTCTCGGGGGGGTTCCTACAATGAGCAGTTCTTC CASSSRGGSYNEQFF
13 TRBJ1-1 once TRBV30 . TGTGCCTGCAGGGCGCAGGGCTTCACTGAAGCTTTCTTT CACRAQGFTEAFF
14 TRBJ2-6 . TRBV6-5 . TGTGCCACAGGCCGTCTCTCTGGGGCCAACGTCCTGACTTTC CATGRLSGANVLTF
15 TRBJ1-2 . TRBV4-2 . TGTGCCAGCAGCCAAATGGACATCTTAAACTATGGCTACACCTTC CASSQMDILNYGYTF
14 TRBJ1-1 . TRBV19 TRBD1 TGTGCCAGTATTCAGGGACAGGGTAACACTGAAGCTTTCTTT CASIQGQGNTEAFF
14 TRBJ2-5 . TRBV7-2 . TGTGCCAGCAGCTTAGTCGGGTCAGCGGGTACCCAGTACTTC CASSLVGSAGTQYF
15 TRBJ1-1 few TRBV12-2 . TGTGCAAGTCGCCATTCTGACAGGGGCCGAACTGAAGCTTTCTTT CASRHSDRGRTEAFF
16 TRBJ1-4 . TRBV28 . TGTGCCAGCAGTTATCTCCGCTCGGGTACCTATGAAAAACTGTTTTTT CASSYLRSGTYEKLFF
14 TRBJ2-7 . TRBV6-1 TRBD1 TGTGCCAGCAGCGCCCGGGACAGGGGTTACGAGCAGTACTTC CASSARDRGYEQYF
14 TRBJ1-6 few TRBV25-1 . TGTGCCAGCAGGGAACCGGGTGCGAGTTCACCCCTCCACTTT CASREPGASSPLHF
15 TRBJ2-7 . TRBV21-1 . TGTGCCAGCAGCCCCGGACAGGGGGCATCCTACGAGCAGTACTTC CASSPGQGASYEQYF
12 TRBJ1-2 few TRBV6-4 . TGTGCCAGCAAGCCTCCTCGCTATGGCTACACCTTC CASKPPRYGYTF
12 TRBJ2-3 . TRBV11-2 . TGTGCCAGCAGCTTCGGGACAGATACGCAGTATTTT CASSFGTDTQYF
16 TRBJ2-1 few TRBV7-7 TRBD1 TGTGCTAGCAGCCCTCAGACAGGGGGTAGTGCTTTTGAGCAGTTCTTC CASSPQTGGSAFEQFF
12 TRBJ1-1 . TRBV29-1 . TGCAGCGTTGACGTACAGGAAACTCGAGCTTTCTTT CSVDVQETRAFF